One sample yielded the 4 T cell receptor beta chains listed below, sequenced in a study of cytomegalovirus exposure and HLA in healthy donors. TCRdb keeps only in-frame clones here, not all; method: immunoSEQ multiplex PCR. The sample shows over 100,000 clones, roughly 90% of them seen only once. Sequenced input: PBMCs. The receptors were gathered from a woman aged 18-29 years in good health and CMV-seropositive.

This sequence joins TRBV5-5 and TRBJ1-5, with 7 bases identical to TRBD1. The CDR3 runs 16 residues. The V gene's germline CDR1 is SGHKS and CDR2 YYEKEE (reference sequence). Unmatched junction bases numbered 13, after V lost 4 bases and J lost 6 bases. This CDR3 reads CASSRVVGQYGQPQHF. In nucleotides, the CDR3 is TGTGCCAGCAGCCGCGTGGTGGGACAGTACGGTCAGCCCCAGCATTTT.

The rearrangement joins TRBV11-2 to TRBJ1-1, with no clear D. The CDR3 is 11 amino acids. V lost 3 bases and J lost 10, with 9 bases in between. Per germline, CDR1 SGHAT and CDR2 FQNNGV. The CDR3 region is CASSFSSIAFF. CDR3 nucleotide sequence: TGTGCCAGCAGCTTTTCGAGTATAGCTTTCTTT.

The chain joins TRBV30 to TRBJ1-5; 7 bases agree with TRBD1. The junction had 3 bases not matched to a gene; V was cut back by 4 bases and J by 0 bases. Germline values: CDR1 GTSNPN, CDR2 SVGIG (reference sequence). The CDR3 loop spans 14 amino acids. The CDR3 DNA reads TGTGCCTGGACGACAGGGAGTAGCAATCAGCCCCAGCATTTT. Protein product: CAWTTGSSNQPQHF.

The DNA of the CDR3 is TGTGCCAGCAGCCGACTAGCGGGGGGGCCCAATGAGCAGTTCTTC. Residues: CASSRLAGGPNEQFF. This chain joins TRBV11-2 and TRBJ2-1, with 14 bases aligning to TRBD2. Looked up from germline, CDR1 is SGHAT and CDR2 is FQNNGV. The CDR3 extends over 15 amino acids. V gave up 5 bases and J gave up 6 bases; unmatched junction bases: 3.